This TCR beta chain was identified during a study of control samples from healthy donors and cancer patients. The data were produced by immunoSEQ multiplex PCR, yet TCRdb's version contains in-frame clones alone and is incomplete. The data show approximately 170,000 clones, over 85% seen once. This clonotype originated in a man aged 30 to 39 in good health. Sequencing was done on a sample of blood.

The CDR3 bases are TGCAGCGTTGTAGAGAAACCCACCGGGGAGCTGTTTTTT. Amino acids: CSVVEKPTGELFF. This chain links TRBV29-1 with TRBJ2-2; no clear D. This CDR3 contains 13 residues. The ends were cut back, 4 bases at V and 4 bases at J, with 10 bases in the middle. Germline loops: CDR1 SQVTM, CDR2 ANQGSEA.